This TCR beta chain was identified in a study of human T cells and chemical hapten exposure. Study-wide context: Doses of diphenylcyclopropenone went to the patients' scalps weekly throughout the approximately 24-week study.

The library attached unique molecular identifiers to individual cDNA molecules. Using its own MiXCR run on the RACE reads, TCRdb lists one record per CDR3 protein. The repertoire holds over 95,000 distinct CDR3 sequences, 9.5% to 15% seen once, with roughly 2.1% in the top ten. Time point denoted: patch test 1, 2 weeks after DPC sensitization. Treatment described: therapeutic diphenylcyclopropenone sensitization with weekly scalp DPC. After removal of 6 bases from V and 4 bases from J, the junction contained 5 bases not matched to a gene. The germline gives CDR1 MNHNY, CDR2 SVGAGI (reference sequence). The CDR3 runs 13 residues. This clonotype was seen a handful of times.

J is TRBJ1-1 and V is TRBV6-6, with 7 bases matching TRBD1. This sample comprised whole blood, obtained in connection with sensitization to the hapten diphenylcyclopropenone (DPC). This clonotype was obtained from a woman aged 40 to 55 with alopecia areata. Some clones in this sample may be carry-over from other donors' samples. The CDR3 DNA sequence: TGTGCCAGCAGGGCGACAGGGAGCACTGAAGCTTTCTTT. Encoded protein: CASRATGSTEAFF.